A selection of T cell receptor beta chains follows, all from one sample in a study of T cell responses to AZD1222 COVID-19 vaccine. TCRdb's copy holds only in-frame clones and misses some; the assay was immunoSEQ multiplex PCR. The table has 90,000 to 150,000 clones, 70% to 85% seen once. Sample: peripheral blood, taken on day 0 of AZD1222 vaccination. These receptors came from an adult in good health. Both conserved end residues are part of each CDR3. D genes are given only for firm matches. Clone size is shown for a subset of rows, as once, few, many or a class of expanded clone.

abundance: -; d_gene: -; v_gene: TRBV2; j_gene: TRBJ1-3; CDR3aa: CASSEGPGLYTIYF; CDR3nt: TGTGCCAGCAGTGAGGGCCCGGGACTATACACCATATATTTT
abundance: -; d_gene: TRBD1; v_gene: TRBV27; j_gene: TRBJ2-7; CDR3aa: CASSSGTGIAYEQYF; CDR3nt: TGTGCCAGCAGTTCCGGGACAGGGATAGCCTACGAGCAGTACTTC
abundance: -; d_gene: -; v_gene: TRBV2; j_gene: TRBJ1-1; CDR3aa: CASSDRFMNTEAFF; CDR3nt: TGTGCCAGCAGTGACAGGTTCATGAACACTGAAGCTTTCTTT
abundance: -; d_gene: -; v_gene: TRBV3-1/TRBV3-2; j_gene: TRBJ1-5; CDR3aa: CASSRDWGQPQHF; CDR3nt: TGTGCCAGCAGCCGGGACTGGGGTCAGCCCCAGCATTTT
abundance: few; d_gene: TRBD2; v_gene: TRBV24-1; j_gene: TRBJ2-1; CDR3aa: CATSDPTSGGYNEQFF; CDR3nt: TGTGCCACCAGTGACCCGACTAGCGGGGGGTACAATGAGCAGTTCTTC
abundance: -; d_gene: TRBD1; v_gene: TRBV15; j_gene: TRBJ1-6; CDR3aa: CATTDRGGSPLHF; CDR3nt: TGTGCCACGACGGACAGGGGGGGATCACCCCTCCACTTT
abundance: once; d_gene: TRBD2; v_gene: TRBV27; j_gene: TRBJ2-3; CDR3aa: CASSFLAGGPRDTQYF; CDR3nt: TGTGCCAGCAGTTTCCTAGCGGGGGGGCCGAGAGATACGCAGTATTTT
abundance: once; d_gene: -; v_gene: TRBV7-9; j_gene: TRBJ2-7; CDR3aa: CASSLRGNEQYF; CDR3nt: TGTGCCAGCAGCTTACGAGGGAACGAGCAGTACTTC
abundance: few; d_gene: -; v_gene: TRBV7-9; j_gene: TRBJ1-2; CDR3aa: CASTDSNYGYTF; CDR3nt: TGTGCCAGTACGGACAGTAACTATGGCTACACCTTC
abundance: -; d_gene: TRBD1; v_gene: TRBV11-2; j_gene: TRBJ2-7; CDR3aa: CASSSIQGVVYEQYF; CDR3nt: TGTGCCAGCAGCAGTATACAGGGGGTAGTCTACGAGCAGTACTTC
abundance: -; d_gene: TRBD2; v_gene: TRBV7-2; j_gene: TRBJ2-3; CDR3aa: CASSLVGTMQYF; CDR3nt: TGTGCCAGCAGCTTAGTGGGGACTATGCAGTATTTT
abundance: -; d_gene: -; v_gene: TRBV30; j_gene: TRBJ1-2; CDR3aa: CAWSSLGSKNYGYTF; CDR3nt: TGTGCCTGGAGTTCGTTGGGCAGCAAGAACTATGGCTACACCTTC
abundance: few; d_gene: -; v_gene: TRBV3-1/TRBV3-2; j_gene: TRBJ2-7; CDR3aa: CASSHSGQRGSYEQYF; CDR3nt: TGTGCCAGCAGCCATAGTGGACAGAGGGGCTCCTACGAGCAGTACTTC
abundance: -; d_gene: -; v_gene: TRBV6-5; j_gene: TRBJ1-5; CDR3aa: CASSQGSAQPQHF; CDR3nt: TGTGCCAGCAGCCAGGGATCGGCTCAGCCCCAGCATTTT
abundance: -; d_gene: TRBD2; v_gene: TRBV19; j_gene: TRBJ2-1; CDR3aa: CATSGGVLGSYNEQFF; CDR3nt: TGTGCCACTAGCGGGGGGGTTTTAGGCTCCTACAATGAGCAGTTCTTC
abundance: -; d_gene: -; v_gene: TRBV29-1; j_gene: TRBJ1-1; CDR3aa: CSVARGAEAFF; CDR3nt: TGCAGCGTGGCAAGGGGGGCTGAAGCTTTCTTT
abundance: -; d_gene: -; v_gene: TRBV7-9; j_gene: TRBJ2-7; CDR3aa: CASSDIRTGDYEQYF; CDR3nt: TGTGCCAGCAGCGACATTAGAACGGGCGACTACGAGCAGTACTTC
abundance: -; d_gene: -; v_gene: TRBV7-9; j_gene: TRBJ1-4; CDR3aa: CASSLAGSATNEKLFF; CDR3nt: TGTGCCAGCAGCTTAGCTGGGAGTGCAACTAATGAAAAACTGTTTTTT
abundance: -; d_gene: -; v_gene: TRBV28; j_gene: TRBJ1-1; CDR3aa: CASSVTGTDTEAFF; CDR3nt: TGTGCCAGCTCGGTGACGGGTACGGACACTGAAGCTTTCTTT
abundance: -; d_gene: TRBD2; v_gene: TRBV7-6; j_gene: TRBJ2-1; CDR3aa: CASSRAGGIYNEQFF; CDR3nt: TGTGCCAGCAGTCGAGCGGGGGGGATCTACAATGAGCAGTTCTTC
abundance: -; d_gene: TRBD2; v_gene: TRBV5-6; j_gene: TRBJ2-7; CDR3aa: CASSLILAGGTYEQYF; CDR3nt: TGTGCCAGCAGCTTGATTCTAGCGGGGGGAACCTACGAGCAGTACTTC
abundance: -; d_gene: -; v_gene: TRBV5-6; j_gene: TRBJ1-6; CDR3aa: CASSKHSNSPLHF; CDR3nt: TGTGCCAGCAGCAAACACTCTAATTCACCCCTCCACTTT
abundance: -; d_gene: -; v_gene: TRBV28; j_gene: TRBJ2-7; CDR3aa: CASSLDRDYEQYF; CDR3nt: TGTGCCAGCAGCCTTGACAGAGATTACGAGCAGTACTTC
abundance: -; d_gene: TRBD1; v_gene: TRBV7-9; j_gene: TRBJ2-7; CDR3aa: CASSLTGTGINF; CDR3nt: TGTGCCAGCAGCCTTACCGGGACAGGAATAAACTTC
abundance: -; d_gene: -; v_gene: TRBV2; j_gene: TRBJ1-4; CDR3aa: CASRKGPGDNEKLFF; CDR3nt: TGTGCCAGCAGAAAGGGACCGGGGGATAATGAAAAACTGTTTTTT
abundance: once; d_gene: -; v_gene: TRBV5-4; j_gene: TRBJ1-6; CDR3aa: CASSFGANSPLHF; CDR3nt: TGTGCCAGCAGCTTCGGGGCTAATTCACCCCTCCACTTT
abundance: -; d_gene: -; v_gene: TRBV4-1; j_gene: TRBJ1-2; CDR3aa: CASSLGTEGFYGYTF; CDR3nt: TGCGCCAGCAGCCTTGGGACGGAGGGTTTCTATGGCTACACCTTC
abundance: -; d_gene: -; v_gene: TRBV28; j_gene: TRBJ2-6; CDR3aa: CASSSGFAGANVLTF; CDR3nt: TGTGCCAGCAGTTCGGGGTTTGCTGGGGCCAACGTCCTGACTTTC
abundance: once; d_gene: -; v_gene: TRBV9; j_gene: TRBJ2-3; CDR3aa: CASSVTVATDTQYF; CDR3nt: TGTGCCAGCAGCGTCACCGTTGCCACAGATACGCAGTATTTT
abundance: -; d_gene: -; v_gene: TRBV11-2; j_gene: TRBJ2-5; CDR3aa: CASSLYPTQYF; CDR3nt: TGTGCCAGCAGCTTATATCCGACCCAGTACTTC
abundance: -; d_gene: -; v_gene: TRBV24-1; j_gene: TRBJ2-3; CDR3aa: CATSDPPTTDATDTQYF; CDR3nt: TGTGCCACCAGTGATCCCCCCACGACGGACGCCACAGATACGCAGTATTTT
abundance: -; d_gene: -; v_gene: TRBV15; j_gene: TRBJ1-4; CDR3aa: CATSRGPSNEKLFF; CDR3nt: TGTGCCACCAGCAGAGGACCGAGTAATGAAAAACTGTTTTTT
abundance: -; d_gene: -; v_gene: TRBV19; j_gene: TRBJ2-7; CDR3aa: CASSIAQGDYEQYF; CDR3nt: TGTGCCAGTAGTATAGCCCAAGGCGACTACGAGCAGTACTTC
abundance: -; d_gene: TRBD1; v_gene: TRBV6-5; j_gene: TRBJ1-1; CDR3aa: CASSTGTGSTEAFF; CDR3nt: TGTGCCAGCAGCACCGGGACAGGGTCCACTGAAGCTTTCTTT
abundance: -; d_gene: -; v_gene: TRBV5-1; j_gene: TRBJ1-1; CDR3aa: CASSQRQASTNTEAFF; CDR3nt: TGCGCCAGCAGCCAGAGACAGGCTAGTACGAACACTGAAGCTTTCTTT
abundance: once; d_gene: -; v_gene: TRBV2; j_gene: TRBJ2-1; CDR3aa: CASSEDGVSYNEQFF; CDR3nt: TGTGCCAGCAGTGAGGACGGGGTCTCCTACAATGAGCAGTTCTTC
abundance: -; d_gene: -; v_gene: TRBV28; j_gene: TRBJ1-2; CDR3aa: CATYNSYGYTF; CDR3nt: TGTGCCACCTACAATTCCTATGGCTACACCTTC
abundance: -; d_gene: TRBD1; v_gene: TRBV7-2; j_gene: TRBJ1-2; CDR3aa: CASRPTGGEYGYTF; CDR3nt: TGTGCCAGCAGACCTACAGGGGGCGAGTATGGCTACACCTTC
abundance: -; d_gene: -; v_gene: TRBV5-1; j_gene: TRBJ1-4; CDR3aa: CASSLVGREGEEKLFF; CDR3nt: TGCGCCAGCAGCTTGGTCGGCCGGGAAGGTGAGGAAAAACTGTTTTTT
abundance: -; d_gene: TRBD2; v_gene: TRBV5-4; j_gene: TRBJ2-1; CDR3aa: CASSPPRGAYNEQFF; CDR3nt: TGTGCCAGCAGCCCCCCCCGGGGGGCCTACAATGAGCAGTTCTTC
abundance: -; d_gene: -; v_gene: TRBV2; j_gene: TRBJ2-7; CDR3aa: CASSEAVNEQYF; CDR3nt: TGTGCCAGCAGTGAAGCGGTGAACGAGCAGTACTTC
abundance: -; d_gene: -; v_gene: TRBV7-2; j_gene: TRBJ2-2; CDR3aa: CASSAIMTGELFF; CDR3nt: TGTGCCAGCAGCGCAATAATGACCGGGGAGCTGTTTTTT
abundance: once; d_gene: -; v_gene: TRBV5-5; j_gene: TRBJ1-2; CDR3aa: CASSLGLDGGTYGYTF; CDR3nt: TGTGCCAGCAGCTTGGGGCTTGATGGGGGAACCTATGGCTACACCTTC
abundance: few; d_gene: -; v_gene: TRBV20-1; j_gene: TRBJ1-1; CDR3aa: CSARVRAEAFF; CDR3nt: TGCAGTGCTAGAGTCCGAGCTGAAGCTTTCTTT
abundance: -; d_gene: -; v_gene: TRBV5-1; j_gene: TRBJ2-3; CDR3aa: CATSPRERGAEDTQYF; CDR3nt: TGCGCCACCTCACCCAGGGAGCGAGGGGCCGAGGATACGCAGTATTTT
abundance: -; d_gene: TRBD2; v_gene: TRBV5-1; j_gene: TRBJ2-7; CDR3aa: CASSFGGSGHEQYF; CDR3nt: TGCGCCAGCAGCTTCGGGGGGTCGGGCCACGAGCAGTACTTC
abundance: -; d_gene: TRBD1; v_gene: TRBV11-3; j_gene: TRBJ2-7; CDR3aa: CASSPDIANRGFYEQYF; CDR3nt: TGTGCCAGCAGTCCCGATATCGCGAACAGGGGTTTCTACGAGCAGTACTTC
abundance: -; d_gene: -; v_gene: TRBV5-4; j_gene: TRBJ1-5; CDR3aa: CASSFAGGNQPQHF; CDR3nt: TGTGCCAGCAGCTTTGCCGGGGGCAACCAGCCCCAGCATTTT
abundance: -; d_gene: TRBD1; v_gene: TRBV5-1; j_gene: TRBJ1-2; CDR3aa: CASSSTGGDYGYTF; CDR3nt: TGCGCCAGCAGCTCAACAGGGGGCGACTATGGCTACACCTTC
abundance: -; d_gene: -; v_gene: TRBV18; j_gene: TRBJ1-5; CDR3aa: CASSPGREQPQHF; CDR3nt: TGTGCCAGCTCACCCGGAAGGGAACAGCCCCAGCATTTT
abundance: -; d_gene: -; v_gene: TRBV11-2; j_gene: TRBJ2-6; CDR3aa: CASSRFGSGANVLTF; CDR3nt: TGTGCCAGCAGCCGCTTTGGTTCTGGGGCCAACGTCCTGACTTTC
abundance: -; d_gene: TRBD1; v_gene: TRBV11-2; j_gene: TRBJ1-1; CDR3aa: CASSWDRGHAEAFF; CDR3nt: TGTGCCAGCAGCTGGGACAGGGGGCACGCTGAAGCTTTCTTT
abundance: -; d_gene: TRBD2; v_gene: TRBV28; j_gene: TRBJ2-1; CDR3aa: CASSRSGTSGGVSNEQFF; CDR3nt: TGTGCCAGCAGTAGATCCGGGACTAGCGGGGGGGTATCCAATGAGCAGTTCTTC